By sample share, the clone carrying this TCR beta chain is medium-sized. Germline trimming cut 4 bases from V and 6 bases from J; bases unmatched to any gene: 9. Germline lookup yields CDR1 MNHEY and CDR2 SVGEGT. There are 15 residues in the CDR3. The sample belongs to a study of blood T cell repertoires in COVID-19. Across the whole study: The United States, Italy and Spain provided the acute and convalescent COVID-19 samples.

Original data processing: Using reference gene primer amplification, nucleated cell counts were estimated. Profiling relied on immunoSEQ multiplex PCR, and the TCRdb table lists in-frame clones only, not all of them. V, J and clone size reflect that table, while D and trimming were determined from the DNA. This table has around 140,000 clones, nearly 70% appearing once. The chain employs TRBV6-2 or TRBV6-3 and TRBJ2-3; TRBD2 agrees at 8 bases. This receptor was obtained from a woman in her 70s with acute or convalescent COVID-19. Source material: peripheral blood. CDR3 loop: CASSSAGGAVDTQYF. For the CDR3, the DNA is TGTGCCAGCAGTTCCGCCGGGGGGGCCGTGGATACGCAGTATTTT.